This T cell receptor beta chain was retrieved from a study of monozygotic twins with inflammatory bowel disease. TCRdb re-analyzed the 5' RACE reads; it lists each CDR3 protein once, without DNA. The specimen's table records fewer than 200,000 distinct CDR3 sequences. Sequenced input: blood. This sequence was found in a human donor with ulcerative colitis or Crohn's disease, or a healthy co-twin of an affected twin (not recorded which).

The CDR3 loop reads CSVEGSVAYEQYF. The chain couples TRBV29-1 to TRBJ2-7. CDR3 length equals 13 residues. CDR1 SQVTM and CDR2 ANQGSEA come from the germline V gene.